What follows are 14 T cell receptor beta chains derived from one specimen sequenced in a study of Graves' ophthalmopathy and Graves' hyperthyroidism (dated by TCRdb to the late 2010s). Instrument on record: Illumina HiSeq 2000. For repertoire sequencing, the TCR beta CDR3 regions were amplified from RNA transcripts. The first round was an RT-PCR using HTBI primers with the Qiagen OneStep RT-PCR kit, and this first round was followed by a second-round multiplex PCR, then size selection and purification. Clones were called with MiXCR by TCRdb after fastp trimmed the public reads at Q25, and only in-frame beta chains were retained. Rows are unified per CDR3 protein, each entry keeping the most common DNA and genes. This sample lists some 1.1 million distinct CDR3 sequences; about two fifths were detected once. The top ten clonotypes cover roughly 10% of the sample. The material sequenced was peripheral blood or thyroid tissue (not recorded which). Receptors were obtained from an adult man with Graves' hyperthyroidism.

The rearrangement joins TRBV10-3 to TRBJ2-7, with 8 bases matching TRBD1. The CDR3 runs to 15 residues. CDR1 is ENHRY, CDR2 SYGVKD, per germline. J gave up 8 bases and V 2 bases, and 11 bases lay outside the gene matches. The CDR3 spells CAISEDGQGQPQQYF. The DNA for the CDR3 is TGTGCCATCAGTGAGGACGGACAGGGCCAGCCCCAGCAGTACTTC.

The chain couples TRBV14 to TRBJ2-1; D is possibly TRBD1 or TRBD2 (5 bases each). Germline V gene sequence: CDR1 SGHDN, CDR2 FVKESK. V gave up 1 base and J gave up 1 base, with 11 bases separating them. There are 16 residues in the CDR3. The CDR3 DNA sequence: TGTGCCAGCAGCCAAGTCGGGGCCTATTCCTACAATGAGCAGTTCTTC. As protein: CASSQVGAYSYNEQFF.

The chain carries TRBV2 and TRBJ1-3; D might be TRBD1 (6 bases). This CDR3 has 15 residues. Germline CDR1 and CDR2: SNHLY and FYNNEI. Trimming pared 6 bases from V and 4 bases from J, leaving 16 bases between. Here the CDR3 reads CASRSQGFGGNTIYF. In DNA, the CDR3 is TGTGCCAGCAGATCTCAGGGGTTCGGAGGAAACACCATATATTTT.

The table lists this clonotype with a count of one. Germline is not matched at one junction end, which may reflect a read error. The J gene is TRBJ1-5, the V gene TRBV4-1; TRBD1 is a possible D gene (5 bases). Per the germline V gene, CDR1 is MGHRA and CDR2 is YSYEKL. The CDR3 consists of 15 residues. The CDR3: CAGSRDSPGNQPQHF. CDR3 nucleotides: TGTGCCGGCAGCCGTGATTCTCCAGGGAACCAGCCCCAGCATTTT.

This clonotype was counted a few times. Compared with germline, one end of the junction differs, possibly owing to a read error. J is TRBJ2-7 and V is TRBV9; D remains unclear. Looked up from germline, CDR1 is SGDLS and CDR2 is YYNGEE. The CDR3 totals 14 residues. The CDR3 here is CVSSVEAGNYEQYF. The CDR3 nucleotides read TGTGTCAGCAGCGTAGAAGCAGGTAACTACGAGCAGTACTTC.

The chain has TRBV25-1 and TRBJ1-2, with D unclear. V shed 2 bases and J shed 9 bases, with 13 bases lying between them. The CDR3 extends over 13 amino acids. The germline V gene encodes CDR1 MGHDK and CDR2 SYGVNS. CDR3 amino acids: CASSERVGGSYTF. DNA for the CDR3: TGTGCCAGCAGTGAAAGGGTCGGCGGAAGCTACACCTTC.

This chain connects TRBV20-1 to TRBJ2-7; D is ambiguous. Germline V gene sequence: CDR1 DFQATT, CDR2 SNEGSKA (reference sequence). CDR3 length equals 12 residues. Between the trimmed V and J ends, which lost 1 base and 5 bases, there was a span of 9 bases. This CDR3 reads CSARVLMDEQYF. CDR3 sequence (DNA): TGCAGTGCTAGAGTGTTGATGGACGAGCAGTACTTC.

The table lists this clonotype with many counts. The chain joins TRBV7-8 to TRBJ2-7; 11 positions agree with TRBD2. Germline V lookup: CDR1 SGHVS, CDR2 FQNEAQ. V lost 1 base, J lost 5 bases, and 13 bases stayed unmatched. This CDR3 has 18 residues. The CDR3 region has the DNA TGTGCCAGCAGCTTAGATCTAGCGGGAGGCCAGTTTTTCCACGAGCAGTACTTC. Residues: CASSLDLAGGQFFHEQYF.

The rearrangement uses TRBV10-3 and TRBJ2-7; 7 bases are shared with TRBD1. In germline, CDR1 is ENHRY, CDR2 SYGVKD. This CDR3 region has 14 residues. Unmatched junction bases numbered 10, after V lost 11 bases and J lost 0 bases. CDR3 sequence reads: CAGGGDRGSYEQYF. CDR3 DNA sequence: TGTGCCGGGGGTGGGGACAGAGGCTCCTACGAGCAGTACTTC.

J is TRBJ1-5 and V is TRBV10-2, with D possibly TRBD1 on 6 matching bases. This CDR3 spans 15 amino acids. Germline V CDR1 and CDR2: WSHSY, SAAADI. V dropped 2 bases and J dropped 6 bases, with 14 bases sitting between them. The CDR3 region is CASSESTGISQPQHF. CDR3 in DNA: TGCGCCAGCAGTGAGAGTACAGGGATAAGTCAGCCCCAGCATTTT.

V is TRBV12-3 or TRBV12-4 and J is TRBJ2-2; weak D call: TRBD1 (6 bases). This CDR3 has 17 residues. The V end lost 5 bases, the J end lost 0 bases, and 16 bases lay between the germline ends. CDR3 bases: TGTGCCAGCAGTCCGGACCTCTGGACAGCGAACACCGGGGAGCTGTTTTTT. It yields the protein CASSPDLWTANTGELFF.

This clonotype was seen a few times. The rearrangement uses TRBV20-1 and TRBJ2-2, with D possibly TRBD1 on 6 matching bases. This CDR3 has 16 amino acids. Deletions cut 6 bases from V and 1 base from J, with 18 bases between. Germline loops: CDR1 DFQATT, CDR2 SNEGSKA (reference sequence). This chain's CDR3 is CSARTAKTQNTGELFF. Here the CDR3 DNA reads TGCAGTGCCCGGACAGCTAAAACACAGAACACCGGGGAGCTGTTTTTT.

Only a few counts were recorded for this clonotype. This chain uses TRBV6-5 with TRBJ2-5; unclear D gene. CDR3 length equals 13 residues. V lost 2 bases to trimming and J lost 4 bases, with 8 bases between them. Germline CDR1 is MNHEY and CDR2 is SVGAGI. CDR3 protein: CASSYPGIETQYF. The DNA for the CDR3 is TGTGCCAGCAGTTACCCAGGCATAGAGACCCAGTACTTC.

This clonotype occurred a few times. As DNA, the CDR3 is TGCGCCAGCAGCCAGAGCCCGGGGGTGAATCCGGGGAAAGAGACCCAGTACTTC. Translated, it gives CASSQSPGVNPGKETQYF. The chain couples TRBV5-1 to TRBJ2-5; a weak D match, TRBD2 (6 bases). V was pared by 4 bases and J by 3 bases, with 25 bases between. The CDR3 runs to 18 residues. Germline V lookup: CDR1 SGHRS, CDR2 YFSETQ.